The 17 T cell receptor beta chains in this list originate from one sample, sequenced in a study of monozygotic twins with inflammatory bowel disease. Following a re-call of the 5' RACE reads, TCRdb has one entry per CDR3 protein and lacks DNA. Reported are 300,000 to 350,000 distinct CDR3 sequences; the ten largest clones contain roughly 2%. Sample: blood. The receptors were gathered from a human donor with ulcerative colitis or Crohn's disease, or a healthy co-twin of an affected twin (not recorded which).

V usage is TRBV5-6 and J usage is TRBJ2-1; TCRdb returns TRBD1, unconfirmable since there is no DNA. The CDR3 runs to 16 residues. Germline-derived CDR1 and CDR2 are SGHDT and YYEEEE. The CDR3 sequence is CASTPLGESSYNEQFF.

This rearrangement joins TRBV25-1 to TRBJ2-3. In germline, CDR1 is MGHDK, CDR2 SYGVNS. The CDR3 is made up of 12 amino acids. The CDR3 here is CASSELTDTQYF.

J is TRBJ1-4 and V is TRBV20-1; the D call from TCRdb, TRBD1, cannot be confirmed without DNA. CDR1 DFQATT and CDR2 SNEGSKA come from the germline V gene (reference sequence). The CDR3 runs 14 residues. CDR3 sequence reads: CSAREPGKNEKLFF.

This chain joins TRBV27 and TRBJ2-3; the D call from TCRdb, TRBD2, cannot be confirmed without DNA. From germline, CDR1 is MNHEY and CDR2 SMNVEV (reference sequence). The CDR3 loop spans 20 amino acids. This chain's CDR3 is CASGYPGLAYRGGLADTQYF.

The chain is built from TRBV4-1 and TRBJ2-2; the D gene TCRdb calls, TRBD2, cannot be checked with no DNA. The germline CDR1 and CDR2 sequences are MGHRA and YSYEKL. There are 13 residues in the CDR3. The CDR3 region is CASSRGAPGELFF.

This chain joins TRBV5-1 and TRBJ2-1; lacking DNA, the TRBD1 call made by TCRdb goes unchecked. CDR1 is SGHRS, CDR2 YFSETQ, per germline. The CDR3 is 15 amino acids. The CDR3 sequence: CASSLGAGGRDEQFF.

V is TRBV10-3 and J is TRBJ2-3; TCRdb's D gene call, TRBD1, goes unchecked for lack of DNA. The germline V gene encodes CDR1 ENHRY and CDR2 SYGVKD. The CDR3 is 13 residues long. CDR3 protein: CAIRGQEGDTQYF.

This sequence joins TRBV12-3 or TRBV12-4 and TRBJ1-1; the D call from TCRdb, TRBD1, cannot be confirmed without DNA. CDR3 length: 16 amino acids. The CDR3 sequence is CASSLTGQGHGTEAFF.

The chain is built from TRBV12-3 or TRBV12-4 and TRBJ1-1; TCRdb outputs TRBD1, but without DNA this stays unchecked. This CDR3 spans 13 amino acids. The CDR3 spells CASSYREGTEAFF.

This chain joins TRBV20-1 and TRBJ2-3; TCRdb selects TRBD1, and the lack of DNA leaves this call unchecked. This CDR3 region has 15 residues. Germline loops: CDR1 DFQATT, CDR2 SNEGSKA (reference sequence). The CDR3 protein is CSALATVTSTDTQYF.

V usage is TRBV5-4 and J usage is TRBJ2-3; TCRdb's D call of TRBD2 is untestable without DNA. Germline V gives CDR1 SGHNT, CDR2 YYREEE (reference sequence). The CDR3 is 16 amino acids. CDR3 in amino acids: CASSLAGGGTADGQYF.

The V gene is TRBV6-2 or TRBV6-3, the J gene TRBJ2-2; absent DNA, TCRdb's TRBD2 call cannot be checked. This CDR3 has 16 amino acids. CDR1 is MNHEY and CDR2 is SVGEGT in the germline V gene. The CDR3 loop is CASSYSGSWNTGELFF.

The genes are TRBV5-5 and TRBJ1-1; TCRdb gives TRBD1 as the D gene, but with no DNA this cannot be confirmed. This CDR3 spans 17 amino acids. The germline V gene has CDR1 SGHKS and CDR2 YYEKEE (reference sequence). This CDR3 is CASSPTGAWGVNTEAFF.

The chain's CDR3 is CASSPQGITNEKLFF. V and J are TRBV28 and TRBJ1-4; checking the TCRdb D call of TRBD1 is not possible without DNA. The CDR3 has 15 residues. Germline CDR1 reads MDHEN; CDR2 reads SYDVKM.

The V gene is TRBV7-2, the J gene TRBJ2-1; checking the TCRdb D call of TRBD1 is not possible without DNA. This CDR3 contains 16 residues. CDR1 and CDR2 from the germline V gene are SGHTA and FQGNSA. The CDR3 loop is CASSLGGGATYNEQFF.

The chain has TRBV2 and TRBJ2-3; the TCRdb call, TRBD2, lacks DNA for checking. CDR3 length: 16 residues. The germline V gene encodes CDR1 SNHLY and CDR2 FYNNEI. The CDR3 protein is CASFVMGRARTDTQYF. The full variable domain, in which reference TRBV2 and TRBJ2-3 provide the parts outside the CDR3, is EPEVTQTPSHQVTQMGQEVILRCVPISNHLYFYWYRQILGQKVEFLVSFYNNEISEKSEIFDDQFSVERPDGSNFTLKIRSTKLEDSAMYFCASFVMGRARTDTQYFGPGTRLTVL.

CDR3 loop: CASNVPGTRKQETQYF. The chain combines TRBV6-2 or TRBV6-3 with TRBJ2-5; TCRdb calls TRBD2, which cannot be checked without DNA. The CDR3 length is 16 residues. The germline V gene has CDR1 MNHEY and CDR2 SVGEGT.